The rows below give T cell receptor beta chains drawn from one sample of a study of shared clonotypes between healthy human individuals. The assay was immunoSEQ multiplex PCR, and TCRdb's table has in-frame clones only and misses some. The sample contains 2 million to 2.5 million clones, 85% to 95% of which appear only once. Sequencing was performed on naive CD8+ T cells from PBMCs. These receptors were obtained from a man younger than 35 in good health. Some clones in this sample may be carry-over from other donors' samples. Each CDR3 is given with its conserved first and last residue. A D gene is named only where the DNA matches it firmly. Clone sizes are given selectively: once, few, many, or a class where the clone is expanded.

v_call	j_call	clone_size	d_call	cdr3_nt	cdr3_aa
TRBV21-1	TRBJ2-4	NA	NA	TGTGCCAGCAGCAACAACCGACAGGGAAACATTCAGTACTTC	CASSNNRQGNIQYF
TRBV29-1	TRBJ2-7	NA	TRBD2	TGCAGCGCCTTTAGCGGGAGGGCCTACGAGCAGTACTTC	CSAFSGRAYEQYF
TRBV11-2	TRBJ1-2	NA	NA	TGTGCCAGCAGTACCGGGACACACTATGGCTACACCTTC	CASSTGTHYGYTF
TRBV4-1	TRBJ2-5	NA	TRBD2	TGCGCCAGCAGCCAAGATCGGCTAGCGGGAGAGACCCAGTACTTC	CASSQDRLAGETQYF
TRBV27	TRBJ2-7	once	TRBD2	TGTGCCAGCGCTAGCGGGTACGAGCAGTACTTC	CASASGYEQYF
TRBV10-3	TRBJ1-2	NA	TRBD1	TGTGCCATCAGTGTGCAGGGACAGGGGGCCGGGTATGGCTACACCTTC	CAISVQGQGAGYGYTF
TRBV7-6	TRBJ2-1	NA	TRBD2	TGTGCCAGCAGCCATACGACGGGAGGCCCTAGCTCCTACAATGAGCAGTTCTTC	CASSHTTGGPSSYNEQFF
TRBV14	TRBJ1-4	NA	NA	TGTGCCAGCAGCCAAGCCCAACGGGGGTCTAATGAAAAACTGTTTTTT	CASSQAQRGSNEKLFF
TRBV4-3	TRBJ2-3	once	TRBD2	TGCGCCAGCAGCCAAGACCGGGAGGGGACCCTCACAGATACGCAGTATTTT	CASSQDREGTLTDTQYF
TRBV27	TRBJ1-1	NA	NA	TGTGCCAGCACCGGGGCGTCGGGACGCTGGACTGAAGCTTTCTTT	CASTGASGRWTEAFF
TRBV7-9	TRBJ2-3	NA	TRBD2	TGTGCCAGCAGCTCCATACTAGCGGGAGGTGCAGATACGCAGTATTTT	CASSSILAGGADTQYF
TRBV27	TRBJ2-1	NA	NA	TGTGCCACCTCGGGTGGCAATGAGCAGTTCTTC	CATSGGNEQFF
TRBV7-3	TRBJ2-1	NA	TRBD2	TGTGCCAGCAGCGGGACGCTAGCGGGAGAGCAGTTCTTC	CASSGTLAGEQFF
TRBV7-9	TRBJ2-3	NA	TRBD2	TGTGCCAGCAGCCCTAAAGCTAGCGGGAGGGAGACAGATACGCAGTATTTT	CASSPKASGRETDTQYF
TRBV13	TRBJ2-5	once	TRBD2	TGTGCCAGCAGCATCATAGCGGGAGGACAAGAGACCCAGTACTTC	CASSIIAGGQETQYF
TRBV5-6	TRBJ1-1	few	NA	TGTGCCAGCGAGTGGAGGCGGACTGAAGCTTTCTTT	CASEWRRTEAFF
TRBV5-1	TRBJ2-1	NA	TRBD2	TGCGCCAGCGGCTGGACTAGCGGGGCCAATGAGCAGTTCTTC	CASGWTSGANEQFF
TRBV7-9	TRBJ2-7	NA	NA	TGTGCCAGCAGCTTATTAAGTCGGCCCGAGCAGTACTTC	CASSLLSRPEQYF
TRBV4-3	TRBJ2-7	NA	TRBD1	TGCGCCAGCAGCCGCTACAGGGGTCCCTACGAGCAGTACTTC	CASSRYRGPYEQYF
TRBV10-3	TRBJ2-7	once	NA	TGTGCCATCAGTCCTGAGGGGCTTGACTACGAGCAGTACTTC	CAISPEGLDYEQYF